This TCR beta chain was sequenced in a study of patients and donors after allogeneic stem cell transplantation. Only a few counts were recorded for this clonotype. Germline values: CDR1 SGHDT, CDR2 YYEEEE. The CDR3 has 12 amino acids. With 1 base removed from V and 9 bases from J, the gap between germline ends came to 8 bases. TCRdb recomputed calls from the RT-PCR reads with MiXCR, one row per CDR3 protein. The sample shows approximately 200,000 distinct CDR3 sequences, more than 35% of them seen only once. Sequenced input: blood, either unsorted or a sorted T cell fraction (not recorded which). The chain is built from TRBV5-6 and TRBJ2-1, with D tentatively TRBD1 or TRBD2 (6 bases each). The source is a human donor who was either an allogeneic HSCT recipient or a stem cell or donor lymphocyte infusion donor (not recorded which). It is not recorded whose cells these are; they may come from a transplant donor. This chain's CDR3 is CASSLRGLEQFF. The DNA for the CDR3 is TGTGCCAGCAGCTTGCGGGGGCTTGAGCAGTTCTTC.